These T cell receptor beta chains were read from a single sample in a study of read filtering for tumor transcriptome and immune sequencing. In TCRdb, the reads were re-called with MiXCR into one record per CDR3 protein. The repertoire holds about 60,000 distinct CDR3 sequences, with about 14% as singletons. The sample comprised a population of CD138-negative cells sorted from bone marrow. These receptors originate from a donor over 35 with multiple myeloma. Both conserved end residues are part of each CDR3. The D gene is left open where the match is weak. Rows give clone size only sometimes, using once, few, many, or a class for an expanded clone.

D: TRBD2
size: many
J: TRBJ2-1
V: TRBV11-3
DNA: TGTGCCAGCAGGGACGGGGGCGGGAGGGGTAATGAGCAGTTCTTC
CDR3: CASRDGGGRGNEQFF

D: NA
size: NA
J: TRBJ2-2
V: TRBV14
DNA: TGTGCCAGCAGCCAAAGGAGATCTCTCACCGGGGAGCTGTTTTTT
CDR3: CASSQRRSLTGELFF

D: TRBD2
size: many
J: TRBJ2-7
V: TRBV6-5
DNA: TGTGCCAGCAGTCAGCAGCGGGATGGTTACGAGCAGTACTTC
CDR3: CASSQQRDGYEQYF

D: NA
size: many
J: TRBJ1-1
V: TRBV11-3
DNA: TGTGCCAGCAGCTTTGGGAACACTGAAGCTTTCTTT
CDR3: CASSFGNTEAFF

D: NA
size: many
J: TRBJ2-7
V: TRBV20-1
DNA: TGCAGTGCTGTGGACGAGTCTCACGAGCAGTACTTC
CDR3: CSAVDESHEQYF

D: NA
size: many
J: TRBJ1-5
V: TRBV7-2
DNA: TGTGCCAGCAGCTCAGCTAAGGGGCATCAGCCCCAGCATTTT
CDR3: CASSSAKGHQPQHF

D: NA
size: many
J: TRBJ1-5
V: TRBV4-2
DNA: TGTGCCAGCAGCCAAGATGGGGGCAATCAGCCCCAGCATTTT
CDR3: CASSQDGGNQPQHF

D: NA
size: many
J: TRBJ2-1
V: TRBV20-1
DNA: TGCAGTGCTAGCCTAAATGAGCAGTTCTTC
CDR3: CSASLNEQFF

D: NA
size: few
J: TRBJ2-1
V: TRBV24-1
DNA: TGTGCCACCAGTGATTTGCGCGGGACGGGCTCCTACAATGAGCAGTTCTTC
CDR3: CATSDLRGTGSYNEQFF

D: NA
size: many
J: TRBJ2-7
V: TRBV28
DNA: TGTGCCAGCAGTTTAGGAGGGACAGCAGGGTCCTACGAGCAGTACTTC
CDR3: CASSLGGTAGSYEQYF

D: NA
size: NA
J: TRBJ2-5
V: TRBV14
DNA: TGTGCCAGCAGCCAAGATCTCCTCATTGGTACCCAGTACTTC
CDR3: CASSQDLLIGTQYF

D: TRBD2
size: NA
J: TRBJ2-7
V: TRBV12-3/TRBV12-4
DNA: TGTGCCAGCAGACCCTCGGCGGGAGGGACCTACGAGCAGTACTTC
CDR3: CASRPSAGGTYEQYF

D: NA
size: few
J: TRBJ2-7
V: TRBV5-1
DNA: TGCGCCAGCAGCTTGCAGCCTCCCCCCTCCGAGCAGTACTTC
CDR3: CASSLQPPPSEQYF

D: NA
size: many
J: TRBJ1-5
V: TRBV29-1
DNA: TGCAGCGCGAAGAAGGGTTGGGATCAGCCCCAGCATTTT
CDR3: CSAKKGWDQPQHF